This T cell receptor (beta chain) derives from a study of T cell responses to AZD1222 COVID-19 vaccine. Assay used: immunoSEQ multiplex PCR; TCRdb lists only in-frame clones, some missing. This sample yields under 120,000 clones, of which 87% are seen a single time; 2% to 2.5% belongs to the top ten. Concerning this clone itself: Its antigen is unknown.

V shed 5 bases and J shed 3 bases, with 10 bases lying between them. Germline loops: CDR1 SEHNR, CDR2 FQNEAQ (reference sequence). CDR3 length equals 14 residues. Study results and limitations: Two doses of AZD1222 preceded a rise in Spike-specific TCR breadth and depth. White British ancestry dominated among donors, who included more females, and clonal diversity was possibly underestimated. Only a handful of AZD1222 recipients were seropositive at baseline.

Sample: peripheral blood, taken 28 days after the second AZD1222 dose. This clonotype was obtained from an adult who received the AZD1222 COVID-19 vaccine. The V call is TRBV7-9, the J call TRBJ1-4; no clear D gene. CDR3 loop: CASSRMRANEKLFF. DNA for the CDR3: TGTGCCAGCAGCCGGATGAGGGCTAATGAAAAACTGTTTTTT. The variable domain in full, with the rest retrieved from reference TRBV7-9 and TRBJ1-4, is DTGVSQNPRHKITKRGQNVTFRCDPISEHNRLYWYRQTLGQGPEFLTYFQNEAQLEKSRLLSDRFSAERPKGSFSTLEIQRTEQGDSAMYLCASSRMRANEKLFFGSGTQLSVL.